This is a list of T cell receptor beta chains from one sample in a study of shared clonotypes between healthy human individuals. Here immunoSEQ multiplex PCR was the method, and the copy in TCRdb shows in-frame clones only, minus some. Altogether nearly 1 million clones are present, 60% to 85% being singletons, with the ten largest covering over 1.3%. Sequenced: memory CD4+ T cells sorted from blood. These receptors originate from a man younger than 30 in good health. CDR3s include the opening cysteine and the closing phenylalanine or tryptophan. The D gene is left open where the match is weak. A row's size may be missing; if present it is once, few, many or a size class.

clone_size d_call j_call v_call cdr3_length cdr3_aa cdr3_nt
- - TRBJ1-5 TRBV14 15 CASSQTSYSNQPQHF TGTGCCAGCAGCCAGACGTCTTATAGCAATCAGCCCCAGCATTTT
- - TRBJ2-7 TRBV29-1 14 CSVTQRTASYEQYF TGCAGCGTGACCCAAAGGACAGCGAGCTACGAGCAGTACTTC
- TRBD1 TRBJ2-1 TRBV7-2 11 CARQGYNEQFF TGTGCCAGACAGGGGTACAATGAGCAGTTCTTC
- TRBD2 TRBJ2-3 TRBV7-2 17 CASSSHSGTRRTDTQYF TGTGCCAGCAGCTCTCATTCCGGGACTAGACGCACAGATACGCAGTATTTT
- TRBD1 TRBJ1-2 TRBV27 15 CASSPRTGGFNGYTF TGTGCCAGCAGTCCAAGGACAGGGGGCTTCAATGGCTACACCTTC
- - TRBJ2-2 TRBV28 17 CASSFGSLAALTGELFF TGTGCCAGCAGTTTCGGGAGCCTAGCCGCCCTCACCGGGGAGCTGTTTTTT
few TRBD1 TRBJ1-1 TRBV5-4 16 CASSLPGTGLNTEAFF TGTGCCAGCAGCTTGCCCGGGACAGGATTGAACACTGAAGCTTTCTTT
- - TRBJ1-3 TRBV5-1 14 CASSLDPTGNTIYF TGCGCCAGCAGCTTGGACCCGACTGGAAACACCATATATTTT
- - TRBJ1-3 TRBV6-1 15 CASSQQGTSGNTIYF TGTGCCAGCAGCCAACAGGGTACCTCTGGAAACACCATATATTTT
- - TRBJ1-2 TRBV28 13 CASRRSTNYGYTF TGTGCCAGCCGCAGGAGTACTAACTATGGCTACACCTTC
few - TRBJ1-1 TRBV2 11 CASKDFLEAFF TGTGCCAGCAAGGATTTCCTTGAAGCTTTCTTT
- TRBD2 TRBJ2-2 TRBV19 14 CASSQAGNTGELFF TGTGCCAGTAGTCAAGCGGGAAACACCGGGGAGCTGTTTTTT
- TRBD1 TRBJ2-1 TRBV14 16 CASSQVGTGSYNEQFF TGTGCCAGCAGCCAAGTCGGGACAGGGTCCTACAATGAGCAGTTCTTC
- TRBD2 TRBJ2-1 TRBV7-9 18 CASSLAPTPAGRGNEQFF TGTGCCAGCAGCTTAGCGCCCACACCGGCCGGGAGGGGCAATGAGCAGTTCTTC
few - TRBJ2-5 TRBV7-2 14 CASSLGSSQETQYF TGTGCCAGCAGCCTAGGGAGTTCGCAAGAGACCCAGTACTTC
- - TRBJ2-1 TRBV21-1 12 CASSKASGEQFF TGTGCCAGCAGCAAAGCGAGTGGTGAGCAGTTCTTC
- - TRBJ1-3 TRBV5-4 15 CATQLVGRGGNTIYF TGTGCCACCCAGCTTGTAGGGAGAGGTGGAAACACCATATATTTT
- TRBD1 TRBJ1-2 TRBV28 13 CASSPRDRPNYTF TGTGCCAGCAGTCCCCGGGACAGGCCAAACTACACCTTC
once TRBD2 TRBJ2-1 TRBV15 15 CATSTGGLAWDEQFF TGTGCCACCAGCACAGGAGGACTAGCCTGGGATGAGCAGTTCTTC
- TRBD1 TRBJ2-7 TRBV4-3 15 CASSQTGTGKHEQYF TGCGCCAGCAGCCAAACCGGGACAGGGAAACACGAGCAGTACTTC
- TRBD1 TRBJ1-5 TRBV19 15 CASSATGQSNQPQHF TGTGCCAGTAGTGCGACAGGGCAGAGCAATCAGCCCCAGCATTTT
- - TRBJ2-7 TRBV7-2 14 CASSRGQTSYEQYF TGTGCCAGCAGCCGCGGACAGACCTCCTACGAGCAGTACTTC
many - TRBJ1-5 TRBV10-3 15 CAISEGGAVNQPQHF TGTGCCATCAGTGAAGGGGGGGCCGTCAATCAGCCCCAGCATTTT
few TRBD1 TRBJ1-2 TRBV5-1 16 CASSMDRASLGYGYTF TGCGCCAGCAGCATGGACAGGGCGAGCCTTGGCTATGGCTACACCTTC
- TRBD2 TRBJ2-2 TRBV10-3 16 CAIRTSGESNTGELFF TGTGCCATCAGAACTAGCGGGGAGTCGAACACCGGGGAGCTGTTTTTT
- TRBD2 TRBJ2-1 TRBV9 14 CASLLAGGSGEQFF TGTGCCAGCCTCCTAGCGGGAGGCTCGGGTGAGCAGTTCTTC
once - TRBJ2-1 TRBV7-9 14 CASSRSMVDNEQFF TGTGCCAGCAGCCGGTCCATGGTGGACAATGAGCAGTTCTTC
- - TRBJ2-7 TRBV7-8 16 CASSLAGDFTAYEQYF TGTGCCAGCAGCTTAGCCGGGGACTTTACCGCCTACGAGCAGTACTTC
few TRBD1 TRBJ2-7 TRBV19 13 CASRTGESREQYF TGTGCCAGTAGGACAGGGGAGTCCCGCGAGCAGTACTTC
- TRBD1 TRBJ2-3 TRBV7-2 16 CASSPPGTGTTDTQYF TGTGCCAGCAGCCCGCCCGGGACAGGGACCACAGATACGCAGTATTTT
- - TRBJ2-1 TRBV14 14 CASSQVEGYNEQFF TGTGCCAGCAGCCAAGTGGAGGGCTACAATGAGCAGTTCTTC
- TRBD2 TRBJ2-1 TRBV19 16 CASSTRGVSSYNEQFF TGTGCCAGTAGTACACGGGGGGTCAGCTCCTACAATGAGCAGTTCTTC
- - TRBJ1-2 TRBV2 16 CASSERGPGSRGGYTF TGTGCCAGCAGTGAACGGGGGCCGGGATCGCGGGGAGGCTACACCTTC
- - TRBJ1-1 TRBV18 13 CASSEDKNTEAFF TGTGCCAGCTCAGAGGACAAGAACACTGAAGCTTTCTTT
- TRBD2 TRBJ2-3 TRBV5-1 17 CASSSSAGTSDLRTQYF TGCGCCAGCAGCTCCTCAGCCGGGACTAGCGACCTGCGTACGCAGTATTTT
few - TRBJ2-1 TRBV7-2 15 CASSYSSGSYNEQFF TGTGCCAGCAGTTATAGTAGCGGCTCCTACAATGAGCAGTTCTTC
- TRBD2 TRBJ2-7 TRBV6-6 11 CAGGRGYEQYF TGTGCCGGGGGGAGGGGCTACGAGCAGTACTTC
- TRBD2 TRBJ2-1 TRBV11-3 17 CASSLETSASSYNEQFF TGTGCCAGCAGCTTAGAGACTAGCGCGTCTTCCTACAATGAGCAGTTCTTC
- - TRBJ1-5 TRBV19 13 CASSMGWDGPQHF TGTGCCAGTAGTATGGGTTGGGATGGGCCCCAGCATTTT
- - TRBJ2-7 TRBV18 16 CASSPLSRQSSYEQYF TGTGCCAGCTCACCACTTTCCAGGCAAAGCTCCTACGAGCAGTACTTC
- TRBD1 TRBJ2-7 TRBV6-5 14 CASSGQGAPGEQYF TGTGCCAGCAGTGGACAGGGGGCTCCGGGCGAGCAGTACTTC
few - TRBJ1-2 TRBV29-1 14 CSVEVGSGVYGYTF TGCAGCGTTGAAGTAGGGTCAGGGGTCTATGGCTACACCTTC
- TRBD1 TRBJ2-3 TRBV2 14 CASRGTGNTDTQYF TGTGCCAGCAGAGGGACAGGGAACACAGATACGCAGTATTTT
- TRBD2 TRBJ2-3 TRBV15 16 CATSRVSGGASDTQYF TGTGCCACCAGCAGAGTTAGCGGGGGGGCCTCAGATACGCAGTATTTT
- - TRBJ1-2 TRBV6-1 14 CASSDSSGYYGYTF TGTGCCAGCAGTGATTCTTCGGGATACTATGGCTACACCTTC
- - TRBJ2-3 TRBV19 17 CASSIGSEVLSTDTQYF TGTGCCAGTAGTATCGGCTCCGAGGTTCTTAGCACAGATACGCAGTATTTT
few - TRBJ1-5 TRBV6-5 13 CASSWDHYQPQHF TGTGCCAGCAGTTGGGACCATTATCAGCCCCAGCATTTT
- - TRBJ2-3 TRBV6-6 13 CASSRTVTDTQYF TGTGCCAGCAGTAGGACTGTCACAGATACGCAGTATTTT